The rows below give T cell receptor beta chains drawn from one sample of a study of T cell responses to AZD1222 COVID-19 vaccine. The method was immunoSEQ multiplex PCR; TCRdb's version includes in-frame clones alone and lacks a portion of them. The data hold approximately 60,000 clones, with 65% to 85% observed a single time. Material: peripheral blood, obtained on day 0 of AZD1222 vaccination. These receptors were collected from an adult in good health. Both conserved end residues are part of each CDR3. A D gene is named only where the DNA matches it firmly. Expanded clones get a size class; other rows say once, few or many, or leave the size out.

cdr3_aa: CASSLRRDGYGYTF
cdr3_nt: TGTGCCAGCAGCTTAAGGAGGGACGGCTATGGCTACACCTTC
clone_size: once
j_call: TRBJ1-2
v_call: TRBV7-2
d_call: -

cdr3_aa: CASGQLRSTYNEQFF
cdr3_nt: TGTGCCAGTGGTCAACTGCGCTCCACCTACAATGAGCAGTTCTTC
clone_size: once
j_call: TRBJ2-1
v_call: TRBV7-9
d_call: -

cdr3_aa: CASSAVGGPDTGELFF
cdr3_nt: TGTGCCAGCAGTGCGGTGGGGGGGCCTGACACCGGGGAGCTGTTTTTT
clone_size: -
j_call: TRBJ2-2
v_call: TRBV2
d_call: -

cdr3_aa: CAISQGTDGYTF
cdr3_nt: TGTGCCATCAGTCAGGGGACGGATGGCTACACCTTC
clone_size: -
j_call: TRBJ1-2
v_call: TRBV10-3
d_call: -

cdr3_aa: CASTLISDKQYF
cdr3_nt: TGTGCCAGCACCCTAATATCCGATAAGCAGTACTTC
clone_size: few
j_call: TRBJ2-7
v_call: TRBV6-5
d_call: -

cdr3_aa: CASSRTGAFSGANVLTF
cdr3_nt: TGTGCCAGTAGTAGGACAGGGGCCTTCTCTGGGGCCAACGTCCTGACTTTC
clone_size: -
j_call: TRBJ2-6
v_call: TRBV19
d_call: TRBD1

cdr3_aa: CASSLRDSGDTQYF
cdr3_nt: TGTGCCAGCAGCCTCCGGGACTCGGGGGATACGCAGTATTTT
clone_size: -
j_call: TRBJ2-3
v_call: TRBV11-3
d_call: -

cdr3_aa: CASSPRTGDFNEQFF
cdr3_nt: TGTGCCAGCAGCCCCCGGACAGGGGATTTTAATGAGCAGTTCTTC
clone_size: -
j_call: TRBJ2-1
v_call: TRBV11-2
d_call: TRBD1

cdr3_aa: CASSQVISGRAPYEQYF
cdr3_nt: TGCGCCAGCAGCCAAGTGATTAGCGGGCGTGCCCCCTACGAGCAGTACTTC
clone_size: -
j_call: TRBJ2-7
v_call: TRBV4-1
d_call: TRBD2

cdr3_aa: CASSYGGGPGGYTF
cdr3_nt: TGTGCCAGCAGTTACGGCGGGGGGCCGGGAGGCTACACCTTC
clone_size: -
j_call: TRBJ1-2
v_call: TRBV6-6
d_call: -

cdr3_aa: CATSSEPQAGTEAFF
cdr3_nt: TGTGCCACCAGCTCCGAACCACAGGCGGGGACTGAAGCTTTCTTT
clone_size: few
j_call: TRBJ1-1
v_call: TRBV15
d_call: -

cdr3_aa: CASSDGVYSNQPQHF
cdr3_nt: TGTGCCAGCAGCGACGGGGTGTACAGCAATCAGCCCCAGCATTTT
clone_size: -
j_call: TRBJ1-5
v_call: TRBV7-2
d_call: -

cdr3_aa: CASSLKGPSAVNTGELFF
cdr3_nt: TGTGCCAGCAGCTTAAAGGGCCCCTCTGCCGTGAACACCGGGGAGCTGTTTTTT
clone_size: -
j_call: TRBJ2-2
v_call: TRBV7-2
d_call: -

cdr3_aa: CASSLQGYTEAFF
cdr3_nt: TGTGCCAGCAGCCTTCAGGGGTACACTGAAGCTTTCTTT
clone_size: -
j_call: TRBJ1-1
v_call: TRBV14
d_call: -

cdr3_aa: CASSLIPRYTEAFF
cdr3_nt: TGTGCCAGCAGCTTAATCCCGCGGTACACTGAAGCTTTCTTT
clone_size: -
j_call: TRBJ1-1
v_call: TRBV7-2
d_call: -

cdr3_aa: CASSMSGTGSYEQYF
cdr3_nt: TGTGCCAGCAGTATGTCCGGGACAGGGTCCTACGAGCAGTACTTC
clone_size: few
j_call: TRBJ2-7
v_call: TRBV6-5
d_call: TRBD1

cdr3_aa: CASSMGRSYNSPLHF
cdr3_nt: TGTGCCAGCAGTATGGGGAGGTCCTATAATTCACCCCTCCACTTT
clone_size: -
j_call: TRBJ1-6
v_call: TRBV6-5
d_call: -

cdr3_aa: CASSVRGDAQEPQHF
cdr3_nt: TGTGCCAGCAGCGTGAGGGGCGACGCTCAAGAGCCCCAGCATTTT
clone_size: -
j_call: TRBJ1-5
v_call: TRBV9
d_call: -

cdr3_aa: CASSLRSDRGTGELFF
cdr3_nt: TGTGCCAGCAGCCTCAGGTCGGACAGGGGGACCGGGGAGCTGTTTTTT
clone_size: -
j_call: TRBJ2-2
v_call: TRBV11-2
d_call: TRBD1

cdr3_aa: CSVHKTGLMETQYF
cdr3_nt: TGCAGCGTACACAAGACAGGGTTAATGGAGACCCAGTACTTC
clone_size: -
j_call: TRBJ2-5
v_call: TRBV29-1
d_call: TRBD1

cdr3_aa: CASRYGGTGNTIYF
cdr3_nt: TGTGCCAGCAGATACGGGGGGACTGGAAACACCATATATTTT
clone_size: -
j_call: TRBJ1-3
v_call: TRBV11-2
d_call: -

cdr3_aa: CSASVSSYEQYF
cdr3_nt: TGCAGTGCTAGTGTCTCTTCCTACGAGCAGTACTTC
clone_size: -
j_call: TRBJ2-7
v_call: TRBV20-1
d_call: -

cdr3_aa: CASSQVRGPEAFF
cdr3_nt: TGTGCCAGCAGCCAAGTTCGGGGGCCTGAAGCTTTCTTT
clone_size: few
j_call: TRBJ1-1
v_call: TRBV3-1/TRBV3-2
d_call: -

cdr3_aa: CASSPTSSKTDTQYF
cdr3_nt: TGTGCCAGCTCACCAACCTCGTCGAAGACAGATACGCAGTATTTT
clone_size: once
j_call: TRBJ2-3
v_call: TRBV18
d_call: -

cdr3_aa: CSVAPGWGMNTEAFF
cdr3_nt: TGCAGCGTTGCCCCAGGCTGGGGAATGAACACTGAAGCTTTCTTT
clone_size: -
j_call: TRBJ1-1
v_call: TRBV29-1
d_call: -

cdr3_aa: CASSSRAGGRNEQFF
cdr3_nt: TGCGCCAGCAGTTCGCGAGCGGGGGGGCGAAATGAGCAGTTCTTC
clone_size: -
j_call: TRBJ2-1
v_call: TRBV10-2
d_call: TRBD2

cdr3_aa: CASSDRAGNTIYF
cdr3_nt: TGTGCCAGCAGCGACAGGGCTGGAAACACCATATATTTT
clone_size: -
j_call: TRBJ1-3
v_call: TRBV12-3/TRBV12-4
d_call: TRBD1

cdr3_aa: CASSYDGASNEQFF
cdr3_nt: TGTGCCAGCAGTTACGACGGGGCGAGCAATGAGCAGTTCTTC
clone_size: once
j_call: TRBJ2-1
v_call: TRBV6-5
d_call: -

cdr3_aa: CASRHRQNQPQHF
cdr3_nt: TGTGCCAGCAGGCACAGGCAAAATCAGCCCCAGCATTTT
clone_size: few
j_call: TRBJ1-5
v_call: TRBV12-3/TRBV12-4
d_call: -

cdr3_aa: CAIKGGYNEQFF
cdr3_nt: TGTGCCATTAAAGGGGGTTACAATGAGCAGTTCTTC
clone_size: once
j_call: TRBJ2-1
v_call: TRBV28
d_call: -

cdr3_aa: CASSQDGGGQIEAFF
cdr3_nt: TGCGCCAGCAGCCAAGATGGAGGGGGGCAAATTGAAGCTTTCTTT
clone_size: -
j_call: TRBJ1-1
v_call: TRBV4-3
d_call: -

cdr3_aa: CASSPRDGYNSPLHF
cdr3_nt: TGTGCCAGCAGCCCGCGGGACGGATATAATTCACCCCTCCACTTT
clone_size: -
j_call: TRBJ1-6
v_call: TRBV9
d_call: -

cdr3_aa: CATSSDIAKNIQYF
cdr3_nt: TGTGCCACTTCATCGGATATCGCCAAAAACATTCAGTACTTC
clone_size: few
j_call: TRBJ2-4
v_call: TRBV6-6
d_call: -

cdr3_aa: CASSQATGSSYEQYF
cdr3_nt: TGTGCCAGCAGCCAAGCGACAGGGAGCTCCTACGAGCAGTACTTC
clone_size: -
j_call: TRBJ2-7
v_call: TRBV3-1/TRBV3-2
d_call: TRBD1

cdr3_aa: CASSLDSYSNQPQHF
cdr3_nt: TGTGCCAGCAGCTTAGACAGCTATAGCAATCAGCCCCAGCATTTT
clone_size: -
j_call: TRBJ1-5
v_call: TRBV7-2
d_call: -

cdr3_aa: CASSSGQFSYNEQFF
cdr3_nt: TGTGCCAGCAGTTCAGGGCAATTCTCCTACAATGAGCAGTTCTTC
clone_size: -
j_call: TRBJ2-1
v_call: TRBV28
d_call: -

cdr3_aa: CASSPTGIAEKLFF
cdr3_nt: TGTGCCAGCAGCCCGACAGGGATCGCGGAAAAACTGTTTTTT
clone_size: -
j_call: TRBJ1-4
v_call: TRBV3-1/TRBV3-2
d_call: TRBD1

cdr3_aa: CASSRARTGNSPLHF
cdr3_nt: TGTGCCAGCAGCCGCGCGAGGACAGGCAATTCACCCCTCCACTTT
clone_size: -
j_call: TRBJ1-6
v_call: TRBV11-2
d_call: TRBD1

cdr3_aa: CASGDFFTDTQYF
cdr3_nt: TGTGCCAGCGGGGACTTCTTCACAGATACGCAGTATTTT
clone_size: -
j_call: TRBJ2-3
v_call: TRBV2
d_call: -

cdr3_aa: CASRSGEGDIYEQYF
cdr3_nt: TGTGCCAGCAGATCCGGGGAGGGGGATATCTACGAGCAGTACTTC
clone_size: -
j_call: TRBJ2-7
v_call: TRBV5-4
d_call: -

cdr3_aa: CASSSLAWGHSYEQYF
cdr3_nt: TGTGCCAGCAGCTCCCTCGCGTGGGGGCACTCCTACGAGCAGTACTTC
clone_size: -
j_call: TRBJ2-7
v_call: TRBV11-1
d_call: -

cdr3_aa: CASSLGAGRTLNEQFF
cdr3_nt: TGTGCCAGCAGTTTGGGGGCGGGACGGACACTCAATGAGCAGTTCTTC
clone_size: -
j_call: TRBJ2-1
v_call: TRBV27
d_call: -